The 2 T cell receptor beta chains listed next were all sequenced from one sample in a study of T-cell reconstitution after alpha-beta-depleted transplantation in children (dated by TCRdb to between 2015 and 2016). Libraries were constructed by PCR. TCRdb lists the instrument as Illumina HiSeq 2500. TCR libraries were prepared with molecular barcoding, using unique molecular identifiers to normalize TCRbeta repertoire quantification. Starting from the raw public reads, TCRdb applied fastp trimming at Q25, assembled clones with MiXCR and retained in-frame beta chains. Rows with a matching CDR3 protein are joined into one entry that keeps the most common DNA and genes. In all, the sample holds about 610,000 distinct CDR3 sequences, and 10% of those were seen once. 4% of the sample rests with the top ten. The material sequenced was PBMCs from the stem cell graft donor, taken from the stem cell graft. All receptors come from a human donor who donated a stem cell graft to a child with acute myeloid leukemia.

V is TRBV30 and J is TRBJ1-1; a weak D match, TRBD1 (5 bases). Per the germline V gene, CDR1 is GTSNPN and CDR2 is SVGIG (reference sequence). The CDR3 runs 12 residues. V gave up 7 bases and J gave up 3 bases, with 12 bases separating them. The CDR3 DNA reads as TGTGCCTATTTAGCAGGGTACACTGAAGCTTTCTTT. Translation gives CAYLAGYTEAFF.

This clonotype was recorded many times. This sequence joins TRBV20-1 and TRBJ2-3; either TRBD1 or TRBD2 may supply D (8 bases each). Germline loops: CDR1 DFQATT, CDR2 SNEGSKA (reference sequence). The CDR3 consists of 18 residues. Trimming took 1 base from V and 2 from J, leaving 22 bases between them. In DNA form, the CDR3 reads TGCAGTGCTAGAGTGACTAGCGCCAACAGGGGGGCCACAGATACGCAGTATTTT. It translates to CSARVTSANRGATDTQYF.